The rows below give T cell receptor beta chains drawn from one sample of a study of cytomegalovirus exposure and HLA in healthy donors. Clones were sequenced by immunoSEQ multiplex PCR, and TCRdb holds only the in-frame ones, with some missing. The data show over 100,000 clones, with roughly 78% seen just once and roughly 4% held by the top ten. The sequenced sample consisted of PBMCs. Receptors were obtained from a man aged 50 or older in good health and CMV-seropositive. Each CDR3 is given with its conserved first and last residue. The D gene is left open where the match is weak. Clone size is shown for a subset of rows, as once, few, many or a class of expanded clone.

V gene,D gene,clone size,J gene,CDR3 protein,CDR3 DNA
TRBV19,NA,NA,TRBJ1-1,CASRGRAGPSVEAFF,TGTGCCAGTAGGGGACGAGCGGGTCCCTCCGTTGAAGCTTTCTTT
TRBV29-1,NA,NA,TRBJ2-7,CSVWTVSYEQYF,TGCAGCGTTTGGACAGTCTCCTACGAGCAGTACTTC
TRBV5-1,TRBD1,few,TRBJ1-1,CASSLAGQGNTEAFF,TGCGCCAGCAGCTTGGCGGGACAGGGGAACACTGAAGCTTTCTTT
TRBV15,TRBD1,NA,TRBJ1-2,CATSKTGGADYGYTF,TGTGCCACCAGCAAAACAGGGGGAGCTGACTATGGCTACACCTTC
TRBV11-2,NA,NA,TRBJ2-1,CASSFTGTEQFF,TGTGCCAGCAGCTTTACGGGAACTGAGCAGTTCTTC
TRBV29-1,TRBD2,NA,TRBJ2-1,CSVRKREIYNEQFF,TGCAGCGTTCGCAAGCGGGAGATCTACAATGAGCAGTTCTTC
TRBV7-3,NA,NA,TRBJ1-1,CASSLMRRELNTEAFF,TGTGCCAGCAGCTTAATGCGGCGGGAACTCAACACTGAAGCTTTCTTT
TRBV10-3,NA,NA,TRBJ1-2,CAISGVESLGYGYTF,TGTGCCATCAGTGGCGTGGAGAGTTTGGGCTATGGCTACACCTTC
TRBV4-1,NA,few,TRBJ1-1,CASSPLGRTQAGNTEAFF,TGCGCCAGCAGCCCATTGGGGCGAACTCAAGCAGGGAACACTGAAGCTTTCTTT
TRBV20-1,NA,few,TRBJ1-1,CSARVRAFF,TGCAGTGCTAGGGTGAGAGCTTTCTTT
TRBV6-1,NA,NA,TRBJ1-5,CASSGQPGQPQHF,TGTGCCAGCTCAGGGCAACCCGGTCAGCCCCAGCATTTT
TRBV6-5,NA,NA,TRBJ1-5,CASSYSPGNQPQHF,TGTGCCAGCAGTTACAGCCCTGGCAATCAGCCCCAGCATTTT
TRBV5-1,NA,NA,TRBJ2-3,CASSWGGDTDTQYF,TGCGCCAGCAGTTGGGGCGGGGACACAGATACGCAGTATTTT
TRBV5-6,TRBD2,NA,TRBJ2-4,CASSWGGTKNIQYF,TGTGCCAGCAGCTGGGGGGGAACCAAAAACATTCAGTACTTC
TRBV5-4,NA,few,TRBJ1-2,CASSLGQENGYTF,TGTGCCAGCAGCTTGGGACAGGAAAATGGCTACACCTTC
TRBV19,NA,few,TRBJ1-1,CASRVGGRTEAFF,TGTGCCAGTAGGGTCGGCGGAAGGACTGAAGCTTTCTTT
TRBV28,TRBD1,few,TRBJ2-7,CASIGGGNRGDYEQYF,TGTGCCAGCATTGGGGGCGGGAACAGGGGGGACTACGAGCAGTACTTC
TRBV20-1,NA,NA,TRBJ2-1,CSASLRKEQFF,TGCAGTGCTAGCTTGAGAAAAGAGCAGTTCTTC
TRBV2,TRBD1,NA,TRBJ2-5,CASSRGTGLYF,TGTGCCAGCAGTAGGGGGACAGGGCTGTACTTC
TRBV15,TRBD2,NA,TRBJ2-1,CATSRASGRASEQFF,TGTGCCACCAGCAGAGCTAGCGGGAGGGCCAGTGAGCAGTTCTTC
TRBV19,NA,NA,TRBJ1-1,CASRPPLARDTEAFF,TGTGCCAGTAGACCCCCGCTAGCTCGGGACACTGAAGCTTTCTTT
TRBV29-1,NA,NA,TRBJ2-5,CSVSGETQYF,TGCAGCGTTTCGGGAGAGACCCAGTACTTC
TRBV19,NA,NA,TRBJ1-3,CASSRGGANSGNTIYF,TGTGCCAGTAGTCGTGGAGGGGCGAACTCTGGAAACACCATATATTTT
TRBV27,NA,NA,TRBJ1-5,CASSTRGKPQHF,TGTGCCAGCAGCACCCGGGGAAAGCCCCAGCATTTT
TRBV15,NA,NA,TRBJ1-4,CATSRDDKANEKLFF,TGTGCCACCAGCAGAGATGACAAGGCTAATGAAAAACTGTTTTTT
TRBV27,TRBD1,NA,TRBJ2-7,CASSSPFSTGGVIYEQYF,TGTGCCAGCAGTTCCCCATTTTCGACAGGGGGCGTGATCTACGAGCAGTACTTC
TRBV7-2,TRBD2,NA,TRBJ2-5,CASSIYQRGGAETQYF,TGTGCCAGCAGCATCTACCAGCGGGGGGGTGCAGAGACCCAGTACTTC
TRBV4-2,TRBD1,few,TRBJ1-4,CASSQDGGTGEGKLFF,TGTGCCAGCAGCCAAGATGGCGGGACAGGGGAAGGAAAACTGTTTTTT
TRBV30,TRBD1,NA,TRBJ1-6,CAWTPRTGGNSPLHF,TGTGCCTGGACCCCACGGACAGGCGGTAATTCACCCCTCCACTTT
TRBV2,TRBD1,few,TRBJ2-1,CASTEGDRGRRNEQFF,TGTGCCAGCACAGAGGGGGACAGGGGGCGTAGAAATGAGCAGTTCTTC
TRBV19,NA,once,TRBJ1-5,CASSRGLGSQPQHF,TGTGCCAGTAGTCGGGGTTTGGGGAGTCAGCCCCAGCATTTT
TRBV10-1,TRBD1,NA,TRBJ1-6,CASSDRGHGSPLHF,TGCGCCAGCAGTGACAGGGGGCACGGATCACCCCTCCACTTT
TRBV6-1,TRBD1,NA,TRBJ1-2,CASRGTGGVYGYTF,TGTGCCAGCAGGGGGACAGGGGGCGTCTATGGCTACACCTTC
TRBV5-1,TRBD1,NA,TRBJ1-1,CASSSGQYTEAFF,TGCGCCAGCAGCTCGGGACAGTACACTGAAGCTTTCTTT
TRBV6-1,TRBD1,NA,TRBJ2-7,CASRPGTGDGYEQYF,TGTGCCAGCAGACCCGGGACAGGGGATGGATACGAGCAGTACTTC
TRBV18,NA,NA,TRBJ1-1,CASSPAGILRTEAFF,TGTGCCAGCTCACCAGCGGGAATTCTGAGGACTGAAGCTTTCTTT
TRBV9,NA,NA,TRBJ1-2,CVSSPVPGDAYGYTF,TGTGTCAGCAGCCCTGTACCGGGGGACGCCTATGGCTACACCTTC
TRBV27,NA,NA,TRBJ1-4,CASSFLGGEKLFF,TGTGCCAGCAGTTTTCTGGGGGGTGAAAAACTGTTTTTT
TRBV7-6,NA,NA,TRBJ1-1,CASSSQGGYTEAFF,TGTGCCAGCAGCTCGCAGGGAGGGTACACTGAAGCTTTCTTT
TRBV5-6,TRBD1,NA,TRBJ1-6,CASSVDRGGSPLHF,TGTGCCAGCAGCGTTGACAGGGGCGGCTCACCCCTCCACTTT